Following are 21 T cell receptor beta chains from one sample sequenced in a study of cytomegalovirus exposure and HLA in healthy donors. With 60 Vbeta and 13 Jbeta primers, the PCR was carried out. Data came from immunoSEQ multiplex PCR; TCRdb stores just in-frame clones and leaves some out. The sample has around 150,000 clones, 76% seen once; the top ten hold 3.1%. Material: PBMCs. The receptor source for this set is a male donor in good health and CMV-seronegative.

Turning to this clone: Other DNA sequences in the sample encode the same CDR3. This chain uses TRBV19 with TRBJ1-2, with TRBD1 matching over 10 bases. The CDR3 sequence is 15 residues long. CDR1 is LNHDA and CDR2 is SQIVND in the germline V gene (reference sequence). With 4 bases clipped from V and 6 bases from J, the junction kept 8 bases outside the gene matches. CDR3 protein: CASSTRTGGANGYTF. CDR3 in DNA: TGTGCCAGTAGTACACGGACAGGGGGAGCCAATGGCTACACCTTC.

This clone was observed a handful of times. This sequence joins TRBV28 and TRBJ2-3; weak D call: TRBD2 (6 bases). This CDR3 region has 15 residues. Germline loops: CDR1 MDHEN, CDR2 SYDVKM. V lost 1 base and J 0 bases, leaving 8 bases between the germline ends. CDR3 in DNA: TGTGCCAGCAGTTTATCTCTAGCGAGCACAGATACGCAGTATTTT. The encoded protein is CASSLSLASTDTQYF.

The V gene is TRBV6-1, the J gene TRBJ2-1; TRBD2 matches 9 bases. The CDR3 consists of 15 residues. Trimming at V came to 2 bases and at J to 9 bases, leaving 8 bases not matched to a gene. CDR1 and CDR2 from the germline V gene are MNHNS and SASEGT. The chain's CDR3 is CASSESAGGRGEQFF. Here the CDR3 DNA reads TGTGCCAGCAGTGAAAGTGCGGGGGGGCGGGGTGAGCAGTTCTTC.

The rearrangement links TRBV9 to TRBJ2-1; TRBD2 agrees at 8 bases. Germline V gives CDR1 SGDLS, CDR2 YYNGEE. The CDR3 has 17 residues. J lost 5 bases, V lost 3 bases, and 13 bases had no gene match. CDR3 DNA sequence: TGTGCCAGCAGCGCCGTTAGCGGGATCGGCCTCAACAATGAGCAGTTCTTC. Translated: CASSAVSGIGLNNEQFF.

The chain joins TRBV5-1 to TRBJ2-5; the D gene is possibly TRBD1 (5 bases). The CDR3 loop spans 14 amino acids. The germline V gene encodes CDR1 SGHRS and CDR2 YFSETQ. V was clipped by 4 bases and J by 1 base, with 11 bases between them. CDR3 bases: TGCGCCAGCAGCGTCAGGGATCCCCAAGAGACCCAGTACTTC. Its translation is CASSVRDPQETQYF.

The chain is built from TRBV5-1 and TRBJ1-4; D is perhaps TRBD1 (5 bases). V was trimmed by 4 bases and J by 10 bases, leaving 17 bases between them. CDR1 and CDR2 from the germline V gene are SGHRS and YFSETQ. The CDR3 sequence is 14 residues long. CDR3 in DNA: TGCGCCAGCAGCGTGACAGTCTCAGGCGGAAAACTGTTTTTT. It yields the protein CASSVTVSGGKLFF.

The V call is TRBV21-1, the J call TRBJ2-7; the table's D call, TRBD1, has no DNA check behind it. TRBV21-1 counts as a pseudogene. The CDR3 extends over 15 amino acids. Here the CDR3 DNA reads TGTGCCAGCAGCAAAGGTACAGAAAGAGTCTACGAGCAGTACTTC. Translating it yields CASSKGTERVYEQYF.

This clone appeared once. The chain has TRBV7-9 and TRBJ2-3, with 7 nucleotides matching TRBD2. CDR1 SEHNR and CDR2 FQNEAQ come from the germline V gene (reference sequence). The CDR3 is made up of 15 amino acids. V dropped 5 bases and J dropped 1; count of bases not matched to a gene: 6. The chain's CDR3 is CASSGAGRRTDTQYF. The DNA for the CDR3 is TGTGCCAGCAGCGGAGCGGGACGCCGCACAGATACGCAGTATTTT.

Points on this clone: Other DNA sequences in the sample encode the same CDR3. The V call is TRBV18, the J call TRBJ2-1; 9 nucleotides line up with TRBD2. After removal of 3 bases from V and 7 bases from J, the junction contained 10 bases not matched to a gene. Looked up from germline, CDR1 is KGHSH and CDR2 is LQKENI. This CDR3 spans 16 amino acids. CDR3 region: CASSPPGAGGGNEQFF. The CDR3 DNA reads TGTGCCAGCTCACCCCCCGGCGCGGGAGGGGGGAATGAGCAGTTCTTC.

This chain connects TRBV28 to TRBJ1-2; D possibly corresponds to TRBD1 (5 bases). V gave up 6 bases and J gave up 1 base, with 9 bases separating them. The CDR3 extends over 13 amino acids. In germline, CDR1 is MDHEN, CDR2 SYDVKM. The CDR3: CASRTTVNYGYTF. CDR3 in DNA: TGTGCCAGCAGGACGACAGTTAACTATGGCTACACCTTC.

CDR3 in DNA: TGTGCCAGCAGTCGGGGATCCGAGCAGTACTTC. It is translated as CASSRGSEQYF. The rearrangement joins TRBV27 to TRBJ2-7, with D possibly being TRBD2 (5 bases). The CDR3 has 11 residues. CDR1 is MNHEY and CDR2 is SMNVEV in the germline V gene (reference sequence). Trimming removed 5 bases at V and 6 bases at J, with 8 bases between.

The chain is built from TRBV7-8 and TRBJ2-1; tentative D call: TRBD2 (5 bases). V dropped 9 bases and J dropped 6 bases, with 18 bases sitting between them. CDR1 is SGHVS and CDR2 is FQNEAQ in the germline V gene. The CDR3 is 14 residues long. Here the CDR3 reads CASEAVPRGNEQFF. The CDR3 region has the DNA TGTGCCAGTGAAGCGGTCCCCCGCGGCAATGAGCAGTTCTTC.

This clone was picked up a small number of times. This chain joins TRBV2 and TRBJ2-3; D is unresolved. The CDR3 length is 15 residues. Between the trimmed V and J ends, which lost 3 bases and 2 bases, there was a span of 12 bases. Germline lookup yields CDR1 SNHLY and CDR2 FYNNEI. The CDR3 here is CASSDLMADTDTQYF. In DNA, the CDR3 is TGTGCCAGCAGTGATTTGATGGCTGACACAGATACGCAGTATTTT.

This clone was picked up a small number of times. The CDR3 here is CASGVAGEHEQYF. CDR3 nucleotide sequence: TGTGCCAGCGGGGTAGCGGGAGAACACGAGCAGTACTTC. The rearrangement uses TRBV14 and TRBJ2-7; TRBD2 agrees at 9 bases. CDR1 and CDR2 (germline): SGHDN, FVKESK. J lost 5 bases, V lost 8 bases, and 7 bases had no gene match. The CDR3 is made up of 13 amino acids.

The V call is TRBV29-1, the J call TRBJ2-1, with 11 bases identical to TRBD1. V lost 6 bases to trimming and J lost 3 bases; unmatched junction nucleotides: 4. Germline V lookup: CDR1 SQVTM, CDR2 ANQGSEA. This CDR3 is 14 amino acids long. The CDR3 here is CSVDRGLGYNEQFF. In DNA, the CDR3 is TGCAGCGTGGACAGGGGGCTCGGCTACAATGAGCAGTTCTTC.

The rearrangement links TRBV5-4 to TRBJ2-5; 10 positions agree with TRBD2. The CDR3 length is 16 residues. Losses at the gene ends were 4 bases for V and 7 bases for J; bases not matched to a gene: 13. The germline V gene encodes CDR1 SGHNT and CDR2 YYREEE (reference sequence). CDR3 nucleotide sequence: TGTGCCAGCAGCCCAGCGGGAGGGGCTGATGGCGGGACCCAGTACTTC. Translated, it gives CASSPAGGADGGTQYF.

The genes are TRBV27 and TRBJ1-4, with 9 bases aligning to TRBD1. CDR3 length: 16 amino acids. Per germline, CDR1 MNHEY and CDR2 SMNVEV (reference sequence). V trimming: 6 bases; J trimming: 8 bases; junction bases outside the gene matches: 13. The CDR3 protein is CASRPDWTGEDEKLFF. Here the CDR3 DNA reads TGTGCCAGCAGACCCGACTGGACAGGGGAAGACGAAAAACTGTTTTTT.

This clone has only one observation. The CDR3 DNA reads TGCGCCAGCAGCTTGGAGTTGACAGTGGGGCACACTGAAGCTTTCTTT. It encodes CASSLELTVGHTEAFF. The rearrangement uses TRBV5-1 and TRBJ1-1; D may be TRBD1 (5 bases). With 0 bases removed from V and 3 bases from J, the gap between germline ends came to 15 bases. The CDR3 runs to 16 residues. Germline lookup yields CDR1 SGHRS and CDR2 YFSETQ.

As for this clone: This is likely a read error, given that the CDR3 carries no conserved phenylalanine or tryptophan at its end. The V gene is TRBV10-3, the J gene TRBJ2-7; possible D gene TRBD2, 6 bases. The CDR3 is made up of 12 amino acids. Trimming shortened V by 8 bases and J by 1 base, and 9 bases separated the two germline ends. The germline V gene encodes CDR1 ENHRY and CDR2 SYGVKD. For the CDR3, the DNA is TGTGCCATCGCTGGGGGGTCCTACGAGCAGTACCTC. Translated: CAIAGGSYEQYL.

The chain links TRBV5-1 to TRBJ1-2; D is unresolved. Germline assignment: CDR1 SGHRS and CDR2 YFSETQ. The CDR3 extends over 14 amino acids. V lost 6 bases and J 3 bases, leaving 15 bases between the germline ends. The CDR3 spells CASKTGKGYYGYTF. The CDR3 DNA follows: TGCGCCAGCAAGACGGGAAAGGGATACTATGGCTACACCTTC.

This chain connects TRBV5-1 to TRBJ1-1; no reliable D call. CDR3 size: 16 residues. Trimming pared 6 bases from V and 1 base from J, leaving 19 bases between. The germline V gene has CDR1 SGHRS and CDR2 YFSETQ. CDR3 sequence reads: CASTILPTTGNTEAFF. In DNA, the CDR3 is TGCGCCAGCACCATACTCCCGACGACGGGGAACACTGAAGCTTTCTTT.